A single T cell receptor beta chain is shown here with its context. The antigen is undetermined. These data belong to a study of monozygotic twins with inflammatory bowel disease. Study-wide findings and caveats: Support for any single strong IBD-associated signal or clonotype was not found.

TCRdb re-called the 5' RACE reads; every CDR3 protein appears as one record, without DNA. Recorded for this sample: about 300,000 distinct CDR3 sequences. The TCR sequence derives from a human donor with ulcerative colitis or Crohn's disease, or a healthy co-twin of an affected twin (not recorded which). Sequenced input: blood.

The CDR3 reads CASSPPSGVSTGTQYF. This chain joins TRBV7-8 and TRBJ2-3; TCRdb's D call, TRBD2, is unchecked because there is no DNA. CDR1 SGHVS and CDR2 FQNEAQ come from the germline V gene. The CDR3 contains 16 residues. Filled out from reference TRBV7-8 and TRBJ2-3, the complete variable domain reads GAGVSQSPRYKVAKRGQDVALRCDPISGHVSLFWYQQALGQGPEFLTYFQNEAQLDKSGLPSDRFFAERPEGSVSTLKIQRTQQEDSAVYLCASSPPSGVSTGTQYFGPGTRLTVL.